Included here is one T cell receptor beta chain sequence, with context. What it recognizes is unknown. The source of the sample is a study of blood T cells in healthy people across ages. Germline trimming cut 5 bases from V and 2 bases from J; bases unmatched to any gene: 6. This CDR3 contains 15 residues. In germline, CDR1 is SGHTA, CDR2 FQGNSA. Each donor supplied 7.5 to 10 milliliters of peripheral blood. Study outcomes and limitations: Aged donors had fewer naive CD4+ cells and lower diversity than long-lived donors. As naive T cell percentage varied, TCR beta diversity correlated strongly with it.

A second PCR, run for roughly 7 to 11 cycles, used a sample-barcoded 5' primer plus a J-beta primer mix. TCRdb processed the 5' RACE reads anew with MiXCR; each CDR3 protein has one entry. The sample holds some 790,000 distinct CDR3 sequences; 29% are singletons and the top ten take roughly 17%. The V call is TRBV7-2, the J call TRBJ1-2; TRBD1 agrees at 9 bases. Sequenced sample: blood. This TCR was recovered from a woman older than 75 in good health. The CDR3 bases are TGTGCCAGCAGCCAAAGGACAGGGGACAACTATGGCTACACCTTC. Protein: CASSQRTGDNYGYTF.